Listed here are 28 T cell receptor beta chains from one sample, sequenced in a study of OX40 agonist ivuxolimab in advanced cancers. Profiled with immunoSEQ multiplex PCR; TCRdb holds only in-frame clones, not every one. This sample has tens of thousands of clones, with just under 80% found just once. The source material was CD4+ or CD8+ T cells sorted from blood, sampled in a trial of the OX40 agonist ivuxolimab. The receptors come from an adult with an advanced solid tumor such as melanoma, head and neck, liver or kidney cancer.

This chain links TRBV2 with TRBJ2-2; perhaps TRBD2 as D (6 bases). V was cut by 8 bases and J by 4 bases, with 11 bases left in between. The germline V gene encodes CDR1 SNHLY and CDR2 FYNNEI. The CDR3 runs 13 residues. As DNA, the CDR3 is TGTGCCAGCCTGGGGGGACGCACCGGGGAGCTGTTTTTT. Protein: CASLGGRTGELFF.

This clone has a handful of counts. CDR3 residues: CASSLQGAEGDTQYF. The DNA for the CDR3 is TGTGCCAGCAGCCTACAGGGGGCCGAGGGAGATACGCAGTATTTT. The chain carries TRBV7-8 and TRBJ2-3; 9 bases agree with TRBD1. With 5 bases clipped from V and 5 bases from J, the junction kept 8 bases outside the gene matches. Germline assignment: CDR1 SGHVS and CDR2 FQNEAQ. The CDR3 is 15 amino acids. Drawing the rest from reference TRBV7-8 and TRBJ2-3, the complete variable domain is GAGVSQSPRYKVAKRGQDVALRCDPISGHVSLFWYQQALGQGPEFLTYFQNEAQLDKSGLPSDRFFAERPEGSVSTLKIQRTQQEDSAVYLCASSLQGAEGDTQYFGPGTRLTVL.

The J gene is TRBJ2-5, the V gene TRBV4-3, with D perhaps matching TRBD2 (7 bases). From germline, CDR1 is LGHNA and CDR2 YSLEER. The CDR3 loop spans 15 amino acids. V dropped 0 bases and J dropped 5 bases, with 13 bases sitting between them. The CDR3 spells CASSQEWGGAETQYF. DNA for the CDR3: TGCGCCAGCAGCCAAGAGTGGGGGGGGGCTGAGACCCAGTACTTC.

The rearrangement joins TRBV28 to TRBJ2-7; 9 bases are a match to TRBD2. V lost 6 bases, J lost 0 bases, and 6 bases stayed unmatched. This CDR3 is 15 amino acids long. Germline-derived CDR1 and CDR2 are MDHEN and SYDVKM. CDR3 protein: CASRDIAGVSYEQYF. The CDR3 bases are TGTGCCAGCAGAGACATAGCGGGAGTCTCCTACGAGCAGTACTTC.

The rearrangement links TRBV6-4 to TRBJ2-1; 8 bases map to TRBD2. CDR1 is MRHNA and CDR2 is SNTAGT in the germline V gene. The V segment lost 3 bases and the J segment 2 bases; nucleotides outside the gene matches: 3. The CDR3 covers 15 residues. The CDR3 nucleotides read TGTGCCAGCAGTGAAACTAGCGGAACCTACAATGAGCAGTTCTTC. Amino acid sequence: CASSETSGTYNEQFF.

The CDR3 reads CASSESGVKNSPLHF. The CDR3 nucleotides are TGTGCCAGCAGTGAAAGTGGGGTAAAGAATTCACCCCTCCACTTT. The chain links TRBV6-4 to TRBJ1-6, with D uncertain. Deletions cut 3 bases from V and 7 bases from J, with 13 bases between. CDR1 is MRHNA, CDR2 SNTAGT, per germline. The CDR3 is 15 residues long.

The chain links TRBV5-1 to TRBJ2-1, with D possibly TRBD2 on 5 matching bases. Germline V CDR1 and CDR2: SGHRS, YFSETQ. Trimming cost V 0 bases and J 0 bases, with 7 bases left between them. The CDR3 contains 15 residues. CDR3 coding DNA: TGCGCCAGCAGCTTGGGAGCGGTCTCCTACAATGAGCAGTTCTTC. The encoded protein is CASSLGAVSYNEQFF.

The table lists this clone with a few counts. V is TRBV7-9 and J is TRBJ1-2, with D perhaps matching TRBD1 (6 bases). The CDR3 consists of 15 residues. V shed 0 bases and J shed 4 bases, with 12 bases lying between them. CDR1 and CDR2 (germline): SEHNR, FQNEAQ (reference sequence). CDR3: CASSLASQGSYGYTF. The CDR3 coding sequence is TGTGCCAGCAGCTTAGCGTCCCAGGGGAGCTATGGCTACACCTTC.

The CDR3 coding sequence is TGTGCCAGCAGCAAGGAGACAGGGAACCGCAATCAGCCCCAGCATTTT. Its translation: CASSKETGNRNQPQHF. J is TRBJ1-5 and V is TRBV7-2, with 7 bases fitting TRBD1. V trimming: 5 bases; J trimming: 2 bases; junction bases outside the gene matches: 9. The CDR3 consists of 16 residues. Germline CDR1 SGHTA, CDR2 FQGNSA.

This chain joins TRBV19 and TRBJ1-1, with D perhaps TRBD1 (6 bases). The CDR3 totals 14 residues. The germline CDR1 and CDR2 sequences are LNHDA and SQIVND (reference sequence). V gave up 5 bases and J gave up 1 base, with 11 bases separating them. CDR3 sequence reads: CASSPETGNTEAFF. In nucleotides, the CDR3 is TGTGCCAGTAGTCCGGAGACAGGGAACACTGAAGCTTTCTTT.

This clone was detected a few times. The chain joins TRBV18 to TRBJ1-1; unclear D gene. CDR3 length equals 14 residues. The V end was cut by 1 base, the J end by 1 base, with 7 bases between. Germline loops: CDR1 KGHSH, CDR2 LQKENI. CDR3 residues: CASSPQWQNTEAFF. The DNA for the CDR3 is TGTGCCAGCTCACCACAGTGGCAGAACACTGAAGCTTTCTTT.

V gene TRBV18 combines with J gene TRBJ1-1; D is unresolved. CDR1 is KGHSH, CDR2 LQKENI, per germline. This CDR3 contains 14 residues. Between the trimmed V and J ends, which lost 1 base and 4 bases, there was a span of 10 bases. The CDR3: CASSPRETRTEAFF. The CDR3 coding sequence is TGTGCCAGCTCACCACGGGAAACGCGCACTGAAGCTTTCTTT.

The V and J genes are TRBV5-1 and TRBJ1-4; a weak D match, TRBD1 (5 bases). This CDR3 is built from 18 residues. V lost 0 bases and J lost 6, with 21 bases in between. From germline, CDR1 is SGHRS and CDR2 YFSETQ. CDR3 sequence: CASSLVGAPKGSDEKLFF. DNA of the CDR3: TGCGCCAGCAGCTTGGTTGGGGCCCCGAAGGGTTCCGATGAAAAACTGTTTTTT.

V usage is TRBV28 and J usage is TRBJ1-5, with 7 bases fitting TRBD1. J lost 7 bases, V lost 6 bases, and 12 bases had no gene match. The length of the CDR3 is 15 residues. Germline V gene data show CDR1 as MDHEN and CDR2 as SYDVKM. CDR3 amino acids: CASRTHRGSIQPQHF. In nucleotides, the CDR3 is TGTGCCAGCAGGACCCACAGGGGCTCCATCCAGCCCCAGCATTTT.

The V gene is TRBV6-1, the J gene TRBJ2-3, with 9 bases matching TRBD2. Trimming removed 3 bases from V and 8 bases from J; junction bases left unmatched: 12. This CDR3 spans 16 amino acids. The germline gives CDR1 MNHNS, CDR2 SASEGT. CDR3 in amino acids: CASSEASGIPSTTQYF. CDR3 in DNA: TGTGCCAGCAGTGAGGCTAGCGGGATCCCCTCAACTACGCAGTATTTT.

V usage is TRBV5-8 and J usage is TRBJ2-5; no clear D gene. Germline assignment: CDR1 SGHTS and CDR2 YDEGEE. The CDR3 runs to 11 residues. Trimming removed 3 bases from V and 5 bases from J, with 5 bases in between. The CDR3 sequence is CASSYSETQYF. The CDR3 DNA reads TGTGCCAGCAGCTATTCGGAGACCCAGTACTTC.

The chain combines TRBV7-9 with TRBJ1-4; D not resolved. CDR3 length: 14 residues. Germline V CDR1 and CDR2: SEHNR, FQNEAQ (reference sequence). V gave up 4 bases and J gave up 8 bases, with 14 bases separating them. CDR3 amino acids: CASSSDILGEKLFF. The CDR3 bases are TGTGCCAGCAGCTCTGACATTCTTGGGGAAAAACTGTTTTTT.

The chain couples TRBV19 to TRBJ1-5, with 7 nucleotides matching TRBD1. Germline V gives CDR1 LNHDA, CDR2 SQIVND (reference sequence). The CDR3 is made up of 14 amino acids. J lost 2 bases, V lost 4 bases, and 2 bases had no gene match. The CDR3 protein is CASSTGQRNQPQHF. CDR3 in DNA: TGTGCCAGTAGTACGGGACAGCGCAATCAGCCCCAGCATTTT.

The CDR3 bases are TGTGCCAGCAGTGTCAGTAACTATGGCTACACCTTC. Protein product: CASSVSNYGYTF. The rearrangement uses TRBV5-4 and TRBJ1-2; no definite D call. The length of the CDR3 is 12 residues. Germline CDR1 and CDR2: SGHNT and YYREEE (reference sequence). V was shortened by 5 bases and J by 1 base, with 6 bases between the two germline ends.

This clone came up once. J is TRBJ2-5 and V is TRBV29-1; D is unresolved. V dropped 5 bases and J dropped 4 bases, with 14 bases sitting between them. CDR1 is SQVTM and CDR2 is ANQGSEA in the germline V gene. The CDR3 loop spans 13 amino acids. The CDR3 nucleotides read TGCAGCGTTATTGGACCTGCGGTAGAGACCCAGTACTTC. Translating gives CSVIGPAVETQYF. Using reference TRBV29-1 and TRBJ2-5 for the parts outside the CDR3, the full variable domain is SAVISQKPSRDICQRGTSLTIQCQVDSQVTMMFWYRQQPGQSLTLIATANQGSEATYESGFVIDKFPISRPNLTFSTLTVSNMSPEDSSIYLCSVIGPAVETQYFGPGTRLLVL.

This clone occurred once. V usage is TRBV6-1 and J usage is TRBJ2-5; 7 bases are a match to TRBD2. The CDR3 loop spans 14 amino acids. V lost 7 bases to trimming and J lost 5 bases; unmatched junction nucleotides: 10. Germline values: CDR1 MNHNS, CDR2 SASEGT. The CDR3 spells CASTGGRGRETQYF. The CDR3 coding sequence is TGTGCCAGCACCGGAGGGAGGGGCCGGGAGACCCAGTACTTC.

This clone was found once. The DNA for the CDR3 is TGCGCCAGCAGTGAGGGACTAGCGGGAGGGCCATACGAGCAGTACTTC. Its protein is CASSEGLAGGPYEQYF. The genes are TRBV10-2 and TRBJ2-5, with 15 bases lining up with TRBD2. The better agreement between TRBJ2-7 and the DNA end casts doubt on the J call. There are 16 residues in the CDR3. Germline V lookup: CDR1 WSHSY, CDR2 SAAADI.

The rearrangement links TRBV6-5 to TRBJ2-3; maybe TRBD1 (5 bases). Germline CDR1 is MNHEY and CDR2 is SVGAGI. V was cut by 3 bases and J by 1 base, with 11 bases left in between. This CDR3 region has 15 residues. CDR3 in DNA: TGTGCCAGCAGTTATAGTGGGGCCCGCACAGATACGCAGTATTTT. It specifies CASSYSGARTDTQYF.

J is TRBJ1-1 and V is TRBV5-6, with D unresolved. V was cut by 3 bases and J by 10 bases, with 19 bases left in between. The CDR3 is 14 amino acids. Germline CDR1 and CDR2: SGHDT and YYEEEE. CDR3 region: CASSSVPGPLGAFF. CDR3 sequence (DNA): TGTGCCAGCAGCTCGGTCCCGGGCCCCTTGGGAGCTTTCTTT.

The V gene is TRBV9, the J gene TRBJ1-3; D not resolved. Looked up from germline, CDR1 is SGDLS and CDR2 is YYNGEE. This CDR3 is 16 amino acids long. Trimming removed 4 bases at V and 3 bases at J, with 17 bases between. CDR3 sequence reads: CASSPPMEGFGNTIYF. CDR3 DNA sequence: TGTGCCAGCAGCCCCCCGATGGAGGGTTTTGGAAACACCATATATTTT.

This rearrangement joins TRBV28 to TRBJ1-2; TRBD1 is a possible D gene (6 bases). Germline-derived CDR1 and CDR2 are MDHEN and SYDVKM. The CDR3 is 12 amino acids. V was cut by 9 bases and J by 6 bases, with 14 bases left in between. CDR3: CASSRTVHGYTF. CDR3 nucleotide sequence: TGTGCCAGTTCTAGGACAGTTCATGGCTACACCTTC.

This clone occurred once. The chain combines TRBV19 with TRBJ2-2; D is unresolved. V dropped 3 bases and J dropped 3 bases, with 17 bases sitting between them. Per germline, CDR1 LNHDA and CDR2 SQIVND (reference sequence). The CDR3 contains 17 residues. The CDR3 sequence: CASSINTVHTYTGELFF. The CDR3 DNA sequence: TGTGCCAGTAGTATTAATACAGTCCATACTTACACCGGGGAGCTGTTTTTT.

Notes on this clone: This probably arose from a read error, given a far larger clone one base away. J is TRBJ1-5 and V is TRBV7-8; tentative D call: TRBD1 (5 bases). The CDR3 has 15 residues. With 3 bases removed from V and 0 bases from J, the gap between germline ends came to 9 bases. Germline-derived CDR1 and CDR2 are SGHVS and FQNEAQ. The CDR3 region has the DNA TGTGCCAGCAGCTTCGGGGGATATAGCAATCAGCCCCAGCATTTT. Amino acid sequence: CASSFGGYSNQPQHF.